This entry lists 10 T cell receptor beta chains sequenced from one sample in a study of long-term antiretroviral therapy in people with HIV (dated by TCRdb to 2022 to 2024). The immunoSEQ hsTCRB v3.0 assay was used at survey level resolution for TRB variable region sequencing. TCRdb took over this immuneACCESS table, retaining in-frame rearrangements with V and J assigned. Such tables are incomplete; in checked studies, under half of the missing clones stem from an unresolved V gene, and the remainder is unexplained. The sample has fewer than 30,000 clones on record, 87% of them singletons. The ten top clones hold roughly 8.9% of the sample. Sequenced here: unsorted PBMCs, sampled 1.8 years before starting antiretroviral therapy. Every receptor here comes from a man aged 50 to 59 with HIV.

V usage is TRBV18 and J usage is TRBJ1-1; D is undetermined. Germline CDR1 reads KGHSH; CDR2 reads LQKENI. This CDR3 contains 13 residues. The germline V and J ends were trimmed by 6 bases and 1 base, with 9 bases remaining between them. CDR3 bases: TGTGCCAGCTCCGGGAAAAAGAACACTGAAGCTTTCTTT. Its protein product is CASSGKKNTEAFF.

This clone occurred once. The rearrangement uses TRBV20-1 and TRBJ2-7; the D is unclear. The CDR3 has 10 residues. Trimming stripped 4 bases from V and 3 bases from J, with 4 bases between. Germline V gene lookup returns CDR1 DFQATT and CDR2 SNEGSKA (reference sequence). As DNA, the CDR3 is TGCAGTGCTACGGGCTACGAGCAGTACTTC. Translated: CSATGYEQYF.

This rearrangement joins TRBV19 to TRBJ1-1, with D uncertain. This CDR3 is built from 14 residues. The V end lost 3 bases, the J end lost 5 bases, and 13 bases lay between the germline ends. The germline V gene has CDR1 LNHDA and CDR2 SQIVND (reference sequence). Here the CDR3 DNA reads TGTGCCAGTAGTATTATTTTGCTGTCGACTGAAGCTTTCTTT. Its protein is CASSIILLSTEAFF.

The chain recombines TRBV7-6 with TRBJ1-2; no clear D. The CDR3 is 13 amino acids. Germline V gene data show CDR1 as SGHVS and CDR2 as FNYEAQ. With 0 bases removed from V and 3 bases from J, the gap between germline ends came to 5 bases. The CDR3 sequence is CASSLAADYGYTF. The CDR3 DNA is TGTGCCAGCAGCTTAGCTGCGGACTATGGCTACACCTTC.

This clone was counted a few times. The chain carries TRBV5-4 and TRBJ2-3; maybe TRBD2 (6 bases). This CDR3 region has 13 residues. With 7 bases removed from V and 5 bases from J, the gap between germline ends came to 14 bases. Germline values: CDR1 SGHNT, CDR2 YYREEE (reference sequence). The CDR3 nucleotides read TGTGCCAGCCGGGACTCAGGCGGAGATACGCAGTATTTT. Its protein is CASRDSGGDTQYF.

The CDR3 coding sequence is TGTGCCTGGAGTCCCATGGGGGGGCGCCTAAGATCCTACAATGAGCAGTTCTTC. It translates to CAWSPMGGRLRSYNEQFF. V and J are TRBV30 and TRBJ2-1; the D gene is possibly TRBD2 (7 bases). The germline V gene has CDR1 GTSNPN and CDR2 SVGIG (reference sequence). The CDR3 covers 18 residues. V was cut by 2 bases and J by 1 base, with 21 bases left in between.

The chain couples TRBV7-8 to TRBJ2-3, with 9 bases lining up with TRBD1. The J segment lost 6 bases and the V segment lost 4 bases, leaving 14 bases of the junction unmatched. CDR1 and CDR2 (germline): SGHVS, FQNEAQ. CDR3 length: 17 residues. The CDR3 loop is CASSSSAGTGFRDTQYF. CDR3 DNA: TGTGCCAGCAGCTCCTCGGCGGGGACAGGGTTTCGGGATACGCAGTATTTT. The variable domain in full, with the rest retrieved from reference TRBV7-8 and TRBJ2-3, is GAGVSQSPRYKVAKRGQDVALRCDPISGHVSLFWYQQALGQGPEFLTYFQNEAQLDKSGLPSDRFFAERPEGSVSTLKIQRTQQEDSAVYLCASSSSAGTGFRDTQYFGPGTRLTVL.

V gene TRBV10-2 combines with J gene TRBJ2-7; unclear D gene. Germline assignment: CDR1 WSHSY and CDR2 SAAADI. This CDR3 has 15 residues. V was cut by 0 bases and J by 4 bases, with 13 bases left in between. The CDR3 is CASSESTTSAYEQYF. The CDR3 DNA reads TGCGCCAGCAGTGAGTCAACTACCTCGGCGTACGAGCAGTACTTC.

The chain joins TRBV5-1 to TRBJ2-2, with D maybe TRBD2 (6 bases). Germline V gives CDR1 SGHRS, CDR2 YFSETQ. Trimming pared 6 bases from V and 4 bases from J, leaving 16 bases between. This CDR3 contains 15 residues. The CDR3 reads CASTPYAGPTGELFF. DNA for the CDR3: TGCGCCAGCACCCCGTACGCGGGGCCCACCGGGGAGCTGTTTTTT.

The rearrangement uses TRBV2 and TRBJ2-7; 8 bases are a match to TRBD1. Per germline, CDR1 SNHLY and CDR2 FYNNEI. There are 17 residues in the CDR3. Trimming at V came to 1 base and at J to 2 bases, leaving 10 bases not matched to a gene. CDR3 DNA sequence: TGTGCCAGCAGTGAAGTTCCCGACAGGGGACCCACCTACGAGCAGTACTTC. Protein sequence: CASSEVPDRGPTYEQYF.